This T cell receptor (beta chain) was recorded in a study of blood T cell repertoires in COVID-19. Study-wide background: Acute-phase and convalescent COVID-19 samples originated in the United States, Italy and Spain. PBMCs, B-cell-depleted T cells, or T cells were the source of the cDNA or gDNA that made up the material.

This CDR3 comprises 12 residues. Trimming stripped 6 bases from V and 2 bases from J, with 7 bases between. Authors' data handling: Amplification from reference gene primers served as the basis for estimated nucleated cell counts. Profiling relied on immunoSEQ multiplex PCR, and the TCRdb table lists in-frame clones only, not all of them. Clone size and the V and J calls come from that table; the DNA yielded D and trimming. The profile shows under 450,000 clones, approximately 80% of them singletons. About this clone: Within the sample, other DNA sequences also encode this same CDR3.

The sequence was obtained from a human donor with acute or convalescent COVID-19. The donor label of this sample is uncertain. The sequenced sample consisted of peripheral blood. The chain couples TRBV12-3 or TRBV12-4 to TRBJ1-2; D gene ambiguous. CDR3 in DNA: TGTGCCAGCAGCTGGGAGAACTATGGCTACACCTTC. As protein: CASSWENYGYTF.